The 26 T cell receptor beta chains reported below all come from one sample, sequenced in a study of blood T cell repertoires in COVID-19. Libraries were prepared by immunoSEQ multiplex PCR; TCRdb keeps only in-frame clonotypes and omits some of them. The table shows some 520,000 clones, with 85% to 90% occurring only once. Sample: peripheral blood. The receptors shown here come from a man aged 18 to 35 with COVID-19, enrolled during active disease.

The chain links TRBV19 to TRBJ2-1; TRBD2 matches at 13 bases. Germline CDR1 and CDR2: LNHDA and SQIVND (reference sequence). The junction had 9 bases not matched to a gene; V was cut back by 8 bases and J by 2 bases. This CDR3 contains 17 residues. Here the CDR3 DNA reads TGTGCCAGTGGGACTAGCGGGGCGAATCCGCCCTACAATGAGCAGTTCTTC. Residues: CASGTSGANPPYNEQFF.

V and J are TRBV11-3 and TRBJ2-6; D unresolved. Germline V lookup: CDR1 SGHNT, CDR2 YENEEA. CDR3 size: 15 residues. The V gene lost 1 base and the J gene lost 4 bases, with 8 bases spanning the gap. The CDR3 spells CASSLGAAGANVLTF. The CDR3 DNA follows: TGTGCCAGCAGCTTAGGGGCTGCCGGGGCCAACGTCCTGACTTTC. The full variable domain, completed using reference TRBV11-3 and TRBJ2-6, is EAGVVQSPRYKIIEKKQPVAFWCNPISGHNTLYWYLQNLGQGPELLIRYENEEAVDDSQLPKDRFSAERLKGVDSTLKIQPAELGDSAVYLCASSLGAAGANVLTFGAGSRLTVL.

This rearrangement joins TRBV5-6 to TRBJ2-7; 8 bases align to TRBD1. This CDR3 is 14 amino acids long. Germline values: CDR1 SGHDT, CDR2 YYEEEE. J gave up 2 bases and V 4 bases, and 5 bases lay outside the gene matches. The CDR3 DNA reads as TGTGCCAGCAGCCCGTGGACAGGGACCTACGAGCAGTACTTC. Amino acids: CASSPWTGTYEQYF.

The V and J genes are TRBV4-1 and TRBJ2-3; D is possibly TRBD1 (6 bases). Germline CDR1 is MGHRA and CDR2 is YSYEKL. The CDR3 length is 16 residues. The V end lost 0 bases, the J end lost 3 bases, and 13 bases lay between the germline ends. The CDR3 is CASSQDRVGTTDTQYF. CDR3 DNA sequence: TGCGCCAGCAGCCAAGATAGAGTGGGGACAACAGATACGCAGTATTTT.

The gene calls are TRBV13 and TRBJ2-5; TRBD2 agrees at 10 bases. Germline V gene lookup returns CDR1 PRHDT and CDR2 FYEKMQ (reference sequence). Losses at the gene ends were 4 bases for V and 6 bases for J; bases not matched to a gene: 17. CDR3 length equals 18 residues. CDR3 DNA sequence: TGTGCCAGCAGCTCGGGGGGGACTAGCGTCCCGGAGGGACAGACCCAGTACTTC. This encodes CASSSGGTSVPEGQTQYF.

Written as DNA, the CDR3 is TGCGCCAGCAGCCGAGGACAGGGTGCGGACAATGAGCAGTTCTTC. It specifies CASSRGQGADNEQFF. V is TRBV4-1 and J is TRBJ2-1; 8 bases match TRBD1. The trim removed 4 bases at V and 5 bases at J, leaving 7 bases unmatched. The CDR3 is made up of 15 amino acids. From germline, CDR1 is MGHRA and CDR2 YSYEKL.

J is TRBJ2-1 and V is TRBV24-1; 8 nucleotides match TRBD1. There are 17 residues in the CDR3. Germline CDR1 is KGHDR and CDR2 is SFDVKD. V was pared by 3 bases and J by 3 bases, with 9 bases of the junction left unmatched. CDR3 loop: CATSDGGTGTGYNEQFF. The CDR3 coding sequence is TGTGCCACCAGTGATGGGGGAACCGGGACAGGCTACAATGAGCAGTTCTTC.

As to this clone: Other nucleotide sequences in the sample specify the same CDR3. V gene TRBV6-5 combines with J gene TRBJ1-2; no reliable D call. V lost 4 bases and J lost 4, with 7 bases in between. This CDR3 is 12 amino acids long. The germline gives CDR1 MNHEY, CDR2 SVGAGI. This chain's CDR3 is CASSSGSYGYTF. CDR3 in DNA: TGTGCCAGCAGTTCTGGGAGCTATGGCTACACCTTC.

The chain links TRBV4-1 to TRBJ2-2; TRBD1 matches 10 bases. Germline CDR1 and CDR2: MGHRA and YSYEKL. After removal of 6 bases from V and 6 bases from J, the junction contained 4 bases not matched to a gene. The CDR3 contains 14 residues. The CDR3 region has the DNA TGCGCCAGCAGACCGGGACAGGGGCCCGGGGAGCTGTTTTTT. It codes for CASRPGQGPGELFF.

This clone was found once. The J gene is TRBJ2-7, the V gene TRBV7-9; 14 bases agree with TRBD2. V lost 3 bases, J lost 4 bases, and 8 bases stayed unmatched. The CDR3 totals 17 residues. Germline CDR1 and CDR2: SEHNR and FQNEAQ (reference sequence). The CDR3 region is CASSFGTSGGVKYEQYF. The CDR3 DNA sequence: TGTGCCAGCAGCTTCGGGACTAGCGGGGGCGTCAAGTACGAGCAGTACTTC. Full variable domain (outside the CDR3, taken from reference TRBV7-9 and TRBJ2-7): DTGVSQNPRHKITKRGQNVTFRCDPISEHNRLYWYRQTLGQGPEFLTYFQNEAQLEKSRLLSDRFSAERPKGSFSTLEIQRTEQGDSAMYLCASSFGTSGGVKYEQYFGPGTRLTVT.

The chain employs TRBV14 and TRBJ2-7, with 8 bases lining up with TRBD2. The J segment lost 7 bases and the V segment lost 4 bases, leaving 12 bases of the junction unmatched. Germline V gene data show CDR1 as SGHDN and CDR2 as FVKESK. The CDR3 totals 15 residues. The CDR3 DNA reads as TGTGCCAGCAGCCGCCCCCAAGCGGGAGCGTCTGAGCAGTACTTC. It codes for CASSRPQAGASEQYF. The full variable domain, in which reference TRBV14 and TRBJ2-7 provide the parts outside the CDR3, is EAGVTQFPSHSVIEKGQTVTLRCDPISGHDNLYWYRRVMGKEIKFLLHFVKESKQDESGMPNNRFLAERTGGTYSTLKVQPAELEDSGVYFCASSRPQAGASEQYFGPGTRLTVT.

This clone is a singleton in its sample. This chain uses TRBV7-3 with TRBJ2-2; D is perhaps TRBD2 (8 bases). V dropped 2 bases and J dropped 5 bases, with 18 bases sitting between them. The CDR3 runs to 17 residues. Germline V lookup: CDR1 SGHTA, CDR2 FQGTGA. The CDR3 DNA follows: TGTGCCAGCAGCTTAGTCGACGGGAGGGGGCCTACCGGGGAGCTGTTTTTT. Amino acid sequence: CASSLVDGRGPTGELFF. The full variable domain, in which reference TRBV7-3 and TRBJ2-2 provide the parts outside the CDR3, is GAGVSQTPSNKVTEKGKYVELRCDPISGHTALYWYRQSLGQGPEFLIYFQGTGAADDSGLPNDRFFAVRPEGSVSTLKIQRTERGDSAVYLCASSLVDGRGPTGELFFGEGSRLTVL.

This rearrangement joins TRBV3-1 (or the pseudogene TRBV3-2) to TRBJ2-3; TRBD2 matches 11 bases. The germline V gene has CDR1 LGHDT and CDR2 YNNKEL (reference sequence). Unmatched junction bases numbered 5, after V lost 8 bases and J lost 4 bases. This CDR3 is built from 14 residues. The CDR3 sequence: CASAGTSGADTQYF. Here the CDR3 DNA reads TGTGCCAGCGCCGGGACTAGCGGAGCAGATACGCAGTATTTT.

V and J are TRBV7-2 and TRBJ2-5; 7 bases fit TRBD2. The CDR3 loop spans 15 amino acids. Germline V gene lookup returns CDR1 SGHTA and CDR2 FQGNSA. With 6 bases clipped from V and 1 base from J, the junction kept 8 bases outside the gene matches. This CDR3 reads CASRRSSGTQETQYF. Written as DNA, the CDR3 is TGTGCCAGCAGGCGGTCTAGCGGTACCCAAGAGACCCAGTACTTC.

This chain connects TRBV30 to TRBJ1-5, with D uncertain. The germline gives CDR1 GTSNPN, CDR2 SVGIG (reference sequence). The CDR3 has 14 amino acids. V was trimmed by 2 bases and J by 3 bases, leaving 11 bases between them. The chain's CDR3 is CAWSSGGLNQPQHF. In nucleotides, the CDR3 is TGTGCCTGGAGTTCGGGCGGACTCAATCAGCCCCAGCATTTT.

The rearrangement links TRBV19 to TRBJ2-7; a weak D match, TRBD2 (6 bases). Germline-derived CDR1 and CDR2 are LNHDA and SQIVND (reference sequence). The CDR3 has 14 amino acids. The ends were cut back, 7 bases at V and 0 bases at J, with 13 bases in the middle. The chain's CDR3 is CASTAVAASYEQYF. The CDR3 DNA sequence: TGTGCCAGTACCGCGGTAGCGGCCTCCTACGAGCAGTACTTC.

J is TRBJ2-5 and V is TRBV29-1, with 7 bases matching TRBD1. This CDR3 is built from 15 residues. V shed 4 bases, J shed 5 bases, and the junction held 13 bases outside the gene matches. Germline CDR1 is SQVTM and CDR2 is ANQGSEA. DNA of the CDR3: TGCAGCGTTGCCGGTGTGCCAGGGGGTAGGGAGACCCAGTACTTC. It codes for CSVAGVPGGRETQYF.

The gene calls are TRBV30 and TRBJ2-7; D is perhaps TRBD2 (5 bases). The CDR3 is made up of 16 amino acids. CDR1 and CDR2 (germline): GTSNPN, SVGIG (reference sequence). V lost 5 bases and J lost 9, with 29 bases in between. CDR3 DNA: TGTGCCTGGGACCCGATCCACGCGGGCAGAGTACCGGGGCAGTACTTC. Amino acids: CAWDPIHAGRVPGQYF.

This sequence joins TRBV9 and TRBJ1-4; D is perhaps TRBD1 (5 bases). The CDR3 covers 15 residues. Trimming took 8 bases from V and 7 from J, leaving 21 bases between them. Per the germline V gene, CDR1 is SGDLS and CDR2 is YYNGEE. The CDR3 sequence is CASSRRGSEGEKLFF. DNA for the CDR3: TGTGCCAGTTCCCGGAGGGGCAGCGAAGGTGAAAAACTGTTTTTT. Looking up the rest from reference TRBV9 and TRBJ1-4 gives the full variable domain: DSGVTQTPKHLITATGQRVTLRCSPRSGDLSVYWYQQSLDQGLQFLIQYYNGEERAKGNILERFSAQQFPDLHSELNLSSLELGDSALYFCASSRRGSEGEKLFFGSGTQLSVL.

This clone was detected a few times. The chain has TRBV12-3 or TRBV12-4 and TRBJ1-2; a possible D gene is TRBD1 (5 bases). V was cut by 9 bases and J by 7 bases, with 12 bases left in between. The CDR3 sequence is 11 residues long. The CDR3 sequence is CASVDSSGYTF. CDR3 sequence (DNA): TGTGCCAGTGTTGACAGCTCTGGCTACACCTTC.

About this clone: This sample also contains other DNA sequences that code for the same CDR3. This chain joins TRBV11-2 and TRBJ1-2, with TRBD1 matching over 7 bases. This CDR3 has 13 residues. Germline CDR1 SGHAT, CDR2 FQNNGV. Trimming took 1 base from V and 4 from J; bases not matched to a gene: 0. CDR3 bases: TGTGCCAGCAGCTTAGGACAGGGCTATGGCTACACCTTC. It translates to CASSLGQGYGYTF.

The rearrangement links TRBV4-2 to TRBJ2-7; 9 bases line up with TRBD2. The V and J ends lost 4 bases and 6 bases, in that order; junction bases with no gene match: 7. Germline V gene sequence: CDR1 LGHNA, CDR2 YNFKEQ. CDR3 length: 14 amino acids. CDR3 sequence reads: CASSPLAGSAEQYF. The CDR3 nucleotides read TGTGCCAGCAGCCCGCTAGCGGGGTCGGCCGAGCAGTACTTC.

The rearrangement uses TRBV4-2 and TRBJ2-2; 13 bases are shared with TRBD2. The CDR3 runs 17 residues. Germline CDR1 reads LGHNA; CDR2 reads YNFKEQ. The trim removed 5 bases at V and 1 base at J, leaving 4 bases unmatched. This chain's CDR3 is CASSRTSGGLNTGELFF. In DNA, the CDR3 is TGTGCCAGCAGCAGGACTAGCGGGGGACTGAACACCGGGGAGCTGTTTTTT.

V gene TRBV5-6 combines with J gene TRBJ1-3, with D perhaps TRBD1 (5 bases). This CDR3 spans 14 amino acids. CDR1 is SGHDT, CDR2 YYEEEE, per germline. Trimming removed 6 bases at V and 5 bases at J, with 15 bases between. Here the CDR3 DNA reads TGTGCCAGCACCTTCGGGACTTTACGAAACACCATATATTTT. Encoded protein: CASTFGTLRNTIYF.

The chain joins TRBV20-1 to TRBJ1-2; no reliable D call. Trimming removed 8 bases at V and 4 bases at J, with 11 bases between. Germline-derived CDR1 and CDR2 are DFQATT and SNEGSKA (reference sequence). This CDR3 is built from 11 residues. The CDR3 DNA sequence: TGCAGTCGCGGCACGCCCTATGGCTACACCTTC. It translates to CSRGTPYGYTF.

The CDR3 protein is CASSLGGGMETQYF. The CDR3, as DNA: TGCGCCAGCAGCTTGGGCGGGGGAATGGAGACCCAGTACTTC. V gene TRBV5-1 combines with J gene TRBJ2-5; TRBD2 matches at 7 bases. From germline, CDR1 is SGHRS and CDR2 YFSETQ. The V gene end was trimmed by 0 bases and the J gene end by 5 bases; junction bases not matched to a gene: 4. This CDR3 is 14 amino acids long.